The TCR beta chain described here comes from a study of T cells after yellow fever vaccination. The study's findings and limits: On re-exposure, the response was weaker but peaked faster, at day 5 versus 15. Among primary-vaccination clones, most reappeared after the booster, at about 95% for CD4 and approximately 88% for CD8. Relatively few clonotypes were ones that appeared in both CD4 and CD8 compartments.

This clonotype was counted ten times or more. The antigen remains unidentified. The CDR3 spans 12 residues. Germline loops: CDR1 MNHEY, CDR2 SVGEGT. V was shortened by 6 bases and J by 3 bases, with 9 bases between the two germline ends. TCRdb called the 5' RACE reads again in MiXCR, with one record for every CDR3 protein. The sample carries fewer than 350,000 distinct CDR3 sequences, 3.5% to 4.5% recorded once. The input for sequencing was PBMCs, taken 15 days after the yellow fever booster vaccination. V is TRBV6-2 or TRBV6-3 and J is TRBJ2-7, with D possibly TRBD1 on 6 matching bases. The sequence was obtained from a man in his late teens or twenties who received the YFV17D yellow fever vaccine. The CDR3 DNA reads TGTGCCAGCAGCCCCAGGGGCTACGAGCAGTACGTC. Translating it yields CASSPRGYEQYV.